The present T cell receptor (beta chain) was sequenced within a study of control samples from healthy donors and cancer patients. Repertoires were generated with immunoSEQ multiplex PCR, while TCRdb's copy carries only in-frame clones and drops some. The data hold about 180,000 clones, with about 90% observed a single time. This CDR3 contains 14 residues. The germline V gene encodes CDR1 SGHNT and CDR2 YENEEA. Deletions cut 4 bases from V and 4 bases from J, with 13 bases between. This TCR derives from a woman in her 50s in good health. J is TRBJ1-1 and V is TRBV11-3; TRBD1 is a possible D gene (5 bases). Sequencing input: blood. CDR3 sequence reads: CASSSMAGSTEAFF. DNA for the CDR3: TGTGCCAGCAGCTCGATGGCAGGGTCCACTGAAGCTTTCTTT.